These T cell receptor beta chains were read from a single sample in a study of blood T cell repertoires in COVID-19. Here immunoSEQ multiplex PCR was the method, and the copy in TCRdb shows in-frame clones only, minus some. Here the sample spans roughly 200,000 clones, approximately 83% being singletons. Sequencing was done on a sample of PBMCs or T cells enriched from blood (not recorded which). The receptors were gathered from a woman between 40 and 50 years old with acute COVID-19. CDR3s include the opening cysteine and the closing phenylalanine or tryptophan. A D gene is named only where the DNA matches it firmly. Clone size is stated in some rows and not others, as once, few, many or a class when expanded.

v_call	j_call	d_call	clone_size	cdr3_nt	cdr3_aa
TRBV27	TRBJ1-1	NA	NA	TGTGCCAGCTGGCTTTACAGGAGGGCGCCGGGAGCTTTCTTT	CASWLYRRAPGAFF
TRBV5-1	TRBJ2-3	NA	once	TGCGCCAGCAGCTTGGGCGGTTACCTAGAGATGGATACGCAGTATTTT	CASSLGGYLEMDTQYF
TRBV18	TRBJ2-7	NA	once	TGTGCCAGCTCACCACCTTCACCCCTTACCCCTACGATGCACTTC	CASSPPSPLTPTMHF
TRBV28	TRBJ2-7	NA	NA	TGTGCCAGCAGTTTGTCTTTGCGACTGGATTACTCCTACGAGCAGTACTTC	CASSLSLRLDYSYEQYF
TRBV11-1	TRBJ2-1	TRBD2	NA	TGTGCCAGCAGCCCGCAGACTAGCGGGATGATCGGGCAGTTCTTC	CASSPQTSGMIGQFF
TRBV4-3	TRBJ2-1	NA	NA	TGCGCCAGCAGCCAACGCACCCGGGATGAGCAGTTCTTC	CASSQRTRDEQFF
TRBV4-3	TRBJ1-5	TRBD1	NA	TGCGCCAGCAGCAAGTACAGGGGAGTGGATCAGCCCCAGCATTTT	CASSKYRGVDQPQHF
TRBV19	TRBJ1-1	NA	NA	TGTGCCAGTAGTATAAGATCCCAGGCTGTTGAAGCTTTCTTT	CASSIRSQAVEAFF
TRBV20-1	TRBJ2-7	NA	NA	TGCAGTGCTAGCCCTAGAGCGGAGCAGTACTTC	CSASPRAEQYF
TRBV19	TRBJ1-1	NA	once	TGTGCCAGTAGTCAATCGGTCCTACCCGTCACTGAAGCTTTCTTT	CASSQSVLPVTEAFF
TRBV28	TRBJ2-7	TRBD2	NA	TGTGCCAGCAGTTTGGGACTAGCGGGAGGATACGAGCAGTACTTC	CASSLGLAGGYEQYF
TRBV4-2	TRBJ1-3	NA	NA	TGTGCCAGCAGCCTAGAAACTACCCTGGCATTGAGGGCGAACACCATATATTTT	CASSLETTLALRANTIYF
TRBV2	TRBJ1-2	TRBD1	NA	TGTGCCACTGACTCGGTACAGGGGTATGGCTACACCTTC	CATDSVQGYGYTF
TRBV28	TRBJ2-5	NA	once	TGTGCCAGCAGTTCAGCCCTTGCGGGGAAAGAGACCCAGTACTTC	CASSSALAGKETQYF
TRBV27	TRBJ2-7	NA	NA	TGTGCCAGCAGACCCGGGACAAGCTACGAGCAGTACTTC	CASRPGTSYEQYF
TRBV3-1/TRBV3-2	TRBJ2-7	TRBD1	NA	TGTGCCAGCAGCCAGCCAAGACAGGGGGGCCGTAGCGGGTGGCCTTCCTACGAGCAGTACTTC	CASSQPRQGGRSGWPSYEQYF
TRBV11-2	TRBJ2-1	TRBD2	NA	TGTGCCAGCAGTTCTCGGACTAGCGGGATTTACAATGAGCAGTTCTTC	CASSSRTSGIYNEQFF
TRBV27	TRBJ2-1	TRBD2	NA	TGTGCCAGCAGTTCACTAGCGCGCTCCTACAATGAGCAGTTCTTC	CASSSLARSYNEQFF
TRBV3-1/TRBV3-2	TRBJ1-5	NA	NA	TGTGCCCGCACGCCTATCAATCAGCCCCAGCATTTT	CARTPINQPQHF
TRBV27	TRBJ2-1	NA	once	TGTGCCAGCAGCACCGTCCGAGCGGGCCGTAGCTCCTACAATGAGCAGTTCTTC	CASSTVRAGRSSYNEQFF
TRBV19	TRBJ2-7	TRBD2	NA	TGTGCCAGTAGTACCCCCGGGGGGGCGGGGGGCTACGAGCAGTACTTC	CASSTPGGAGGYEQYF
TRBV2	TRBJ2-5	TRBD2	NA	TGTGCCAGCAGAAGGACTAGCTTGAGGGAGACCCAGTACTTC	CASRRTSLRETQYF
TRBV12-3/TRBV12-4	TRBJ1-6	TRBD1	once	TGTGCCAGCAGTCTACAGCGGACAGGCCTTCTCCACTTT	CASSLQRTGLLHF
TRBV27	TRBJ1-6	TRBD1	NA	TGTGCCAGCAGTCTGGGACAGGGGTCTCGCTCCTATAATTCACCCCTCCACTTT	CASSLGQGSRSYNSPLHF
TRBV14	TRBJ1-4	NA	NA	TGTGCCGGCAGCCCTTTACAGGACCTTAAGGGGGAAAAACTGTTTTTT	CAGSPLQDLKGEKLFF
TRBV5-1	TRBJ1-3	NA	NA	TGCGCCAGCAGCTTGGGGAGCTCTGGAAACACCATATATTTT	CASSLGSSGNTIYF
TRBV5-1	TRBJ2-1	TRBD2	NA	TGCGCCAGCAGCGACACCGGGACTAGCGGGAGGCCTGAGCAGTTCTTC	CASSDTGTSGRPEQFF
TRBV19	TRBJ2-7	NA	once	TGTGCCAGTAGTATTGGCAGGACCTACGAGCAGTACTTC	CASSIGRTYEQYF
TRBV11-3	TRBJ2-5	TRBD2	NA	TGTGCCAGCAGCTTGAGATGGGCTAGCGGGAGTGGACGGGGAGAGACCCAGTACTTC	CASSLRWASGSGRGETQYF
TRBV5-1	TRBJ2-7	TRBD2	NA	TGCGCCAGCACACGGGGGGTCTACGAGCAGTACTTC	CASTRGVYEQYF
TRBV27	TRBJ1-3	TRBD1	NA	TGTGCCAGCAGGCAGAGTGGACAGGGGGTGTATACCTCTGGAAACACCATATATTTT	CASRQSGQGVYTSGNTIYF
TRBV28	TRBJ2-7	NA	NA	TGTGCCAGCAGCGCCCCGACAGAGCCCTACGAGCAGTACTTC	CASSAPTEPYEQYF
TRBV10-3	TRBJ2-2	NA	NA	TGTGCCATCGCCTCCGCGAATAGCCCTACCGGGGAGCTGTTTTTT	CAIASANSPTGELFF
TRBV7-8	TRBJ2-2	TRBD1	NA	TGTGCCAGCAGCTGGGGGACAGGGTCCGCCGGTTCGGAGCTGTTTTTT	CASSWGTGSAGSELFF
TRBV27	TRBJ2-1	NA	NA	TGTGCCAGCAGTTTATCCTCTATCTCCTACAATGAGCAGTTCTTC	CASSLSSISYNEQFF
TRBV5-1	TRBJ1-2	TRBD1	NA	TGCGCCAGCAGCCACACAGGGGAAGGTGGCTACACCTTC	CASSHTGEGGYTF
TRBV19	TRBJ2-6	TRBD1	NA	TGTGCCAGTAGTATTACAGGACAGGGGTTTTACTCTGGGGCCAACGTCCTGACTTTC	CASSITGQGFYSGANVLTF
TRBV11-2	TRBJ2-1	NA	NA	TGTGCCAGCAGCTGGCGGAATGAGCAGTTCTTC	CASSWRNEQFF
TRBV19	TRBJ2-1	TRBD1	once	TGTGCCAGCCAAGACAGGGGGTATTGGAATGAGCAGTTCTTC	CASQDRGYWNEQFF
TRBV9	TRBJ2-2	TRBD2	NA	TGTGCCAGCAGCGTAGTAGGGGTTAGCGGGAGGAACACCGGGGAGCTGTTTTTT	CASSVVGVSGRNTGELFF
TRBV28	TRBJ2-7	TRBD1	NA	TGTGCCAGCAGAAGGACAGGGGGCGCTTACGAGCAGTACTTC	CASRRTGGAYEQYF
TRBV7-8	TRBJ1-1	NA	NA	TGTGCCAGCAGTCGGATCAGGGGCACTGAAGCTTTCTTT	CASSRIRGTEAFF
TRBV6-5	TRBJ2-7	TRBD2	NA	TGTGCCAGCAGTTACTCGACGGCTAGCGGCGGGTACGAGCAGTACTTC	CASSYSTASGGYEQYF
TRBV9	TRBJ2-2	NA	NA	TGTGCCAGCAGCGTTTCTTCGAACACCGGGGAGCTGTTTTTT	CASSVSSNTGELFF
TRBV29-1	TRBJ1-1	NA	NA	TGCAGCGTCCGCAGGGTTCTGGACACTGAAGCTTTCTTT	CSVRRVLDTEAFF
TRBV29-1	TRBJ2-3	NA	NA	TGCAGCGTTGTTACCGCGGGGAGCACAGATACGCAGTATTTT	CSVVTAGSTDTQYF
TRBV2	TRBJ1-1	NA	once	TGTGCCAGCAGTGAGGGGGGGGCGAAGGGCACTGAAGCTTTCTTT	CASSEGGAKGTEAFF
TRBV11-2	TRBJ2-3	NA	NA	TGTGCCAGCAGCTTATGGGAGGTGAGCACAGATACGCAGTATTTT	CASSLWEVSTDTQYF
TRBV3-1/TRBV3-2	TRBJ1-1	NA	NA	TGTGCCAGCAGGATTACAGGGTCTCCTGAAGCTTTCTTT	CASRITGSPEAFF
TRBV5-4	TRBJ2-7	TRBD2	NA	TGTGCCAGCAGCACCGGGACTAGCGAATACTACGAGCAGTACTTC	CASSTGTSEYYEQYF
TRBV7-3	TRBJ2-7	TRBD2	once	TGTGCCAGCAGCTCCACCGGGACTAGCGGGACGCGCGAGCAGTACTTC	CASSSTGTSGTREQYF
TRBV29-1	TRBJ2-7	TRBD1	NA	TGCAGCGTTGTTTTTACAGGGGTTCAGTACTTC	CSVVFTGVQYF
TRBV5-1	TRBJ2-3	NA	NA	TGCGCCAGCAGCTTAAGGGGAAACGGGCCTACAGATACGCAGTATTTT	CASSLRGNGPTDTQYF
TRBV19	TRBJ2-3	TRBD2	NA	TGTGCCAGTAGTATGGTCGCGGGGGGGGATACGCAGTATTTT	CASSMVAGGDTQYF
TRBV9	TRBJ1-5	NA	NA	TGTGCCAGCAGCCCCAACGCGGGGGACCCGAATAGCAATCAGCCCCAGCATTTT	CASSPNAGDPNSNQPQHF
TRBV7-2	TRBJ1-2	NA	NA	TGTGCCAGCAGCTTAAATCCAGGGTGGGACTATGGCTACACCTTC	CASSLNPGWDYGYTF
TRBV3-1/TRBV3-2	TRBJ2-1	NA	NA	TGTGCCAGCAGCCAAGATCGAAACAGACACAATGAGCAGTTCTTC	CASSQDRNRHNEQFF